The rows below give T cell receptor beta chains drawn from one sample of a study of PD-L1 blockade in urothelial cancer. The table came from immunoSEQ multiplex PCR; TCRdb's copy has only in-frame clones and leaves some out. The data contain over 45,000 clones, around 90% of them singletons. Sequenced material: PBMCs, taken around atezolizumab (anti-PD-L1) treatment. These receptors were obtained from a man in his sixties with urothelial cancer. Each CDR3 is given with its conserved first and last residue. A D gene is named only where the DNA matches it firmly. Expanded clones are given a class, and other clones once, few, many or no size at all.

cdr3_length j_call v_call d_call clone_size cdr3_aa cdr3_nt
16 TRBJ1-1 TRBV5-1 TRBD1 NA CASSPRDRPFNTEAFF TGCGCCAGCAGCCCCCGGGACAGGCCTTTTAACACTGAAGCTTTCTTT
13 TRBJ1-3 TRBV7-2 TRBD1 NA CASTRDRGNTIYF TGTGCCAGCACCCGGGACAGAGGAAACACCATATATTTT
13 TRBJ1-3 TRBV6-1 NA NA CASRQSSGNTIYF TGTGCCAGCAGACAGAGCTCTGGAAACACCATATATTTT
15 TRBJ2-4 TRBV5-1 NA NA CASSLELGNGAIQYF TGCGCCAGCAGCTTGGAGCTCGGTAATGGGGCCATTCAGTACTTC
16 TRBJ2-6 TRBV6-5 TRBD2 NA CASSYSGLAGANVLTF TGTGCCAGCAGTTACTCAGGACTAGCTGGGGCCAACGTCCTGACTTTC
13 TRBJ1-4 TRBV10-3 NA NA CASGQRTNEKLFF TGTGCCAGCGGACAGCGAACTAATGAAAAACTGTTTTTT
15 TRBJ1-5 TRBV9 NA once CASSVHPGENQPQHF TGTGCCAGCAGCGTACACCCAGGGGAGAATCAGCCCCAGCATTTT
13 TRBJ1-1 TRBV10-3 TRBD1 NA CAITGTAGTEAFF TGTGCCATCACCGGGACAGCAGGCACTGAAGCTTTCTTT
16 TRBJ2-2 TRBV7-2 NA NA CASSLTVSSNTGELFF TGTGCCAGCAGCTTAACTGTATCGTCGAACACCGGGGAGCTGTTTTTT
15 TRBJ2-7 TRBV11-3 NA NA CASSYGGQVTYEQYF TGTGCCAGCAGCTACGGGGGTCAAGTGACCTACGAGCAGTACTTC
14 TRBJ2-7 TRBV7-9 NA NA CASSFDYREDEQYF TGTGCCAGCAGCTTTGACTACAGGGAAGATGAGCAGTACTTC
17 TRBJ2-7 TRBV11-2 NA NA CASSTRDTYEADYEQYF TGTGCCAGCAGCACCCGGGACACCTATGAGGCCGACTACGAGCAGTACTTC
16 TRBJ1-5 TRBV18 TRBD1 NA CASSPGQGNLNQPQHF TGTGCCAGCTCACCGGGACAGGGCAACCTCAATCAGCCCCAGCATTTT
16 TRBJ1-2 TRBV13 TRBD1 NA CASSLSSGQGYHGYTF TGTGCCAGCAGCTTATCGTCCGGACAGGGTTACCATGGCTACACCTTC
15 TRBJ2-3 TRBV10-3 TRBD2 NA CAISGAGTSEDTQYF TGTGCCATCAGTGGGGCCGGGACTAGCGAAGATACGCAGTATTTT
14 TRBJ2-3 TRBV18 TRBD1 NA CASSNRQGVDTQYF TGTGCCAGCTCAAACCGACAGGGCGTAGATACGCAGTATTTT
14 TRBJ2-1 TRBV6-1 TRBD1 NA CASRSDRAYNEQFF TGTGCCAGCAGATCAGACAGGGCTTACAATGAGCAGTTCTTC
16 TRBJ1-5 TRBV19 TRBD1 NA CASTLGQGGSWQPQHF TGTGCCAGTACCCTGGGACAGGGAGGCTCGTGGCAGCCCCAGCATTTT
11 TRBJ1-2 TRBV6-1 NA NA CASSSRYGYTF TGTGCCAGCAGTTCACGGTATGGCTACACCTTC
14 TRBJ2-2 TRBV7-3 NA once CASSDRTRGGELFF TGTGCCAGCAGCGACAGGACAAGAGGGGGGGAGCTGTTTTTT
18 TRBJ2-6 TRBV7-6 TRBD1 NA CASSVDRGKDSGANVLTF TGTGCCAGCAGCGTCGACAGGGGGAAAGACTCTGGGGCCAACGTCCTGACTTTC
15 TRBJ1-2 TRBV4-1 NA NA CASSQEGRINYGYTF TGCGCCAGCAGCCAAGAGGGCAGGATAAACTATGGCTACACCTTC